This TCR beta chain was identified during a study of CD8 T cells in Susac syndrome. TCR beta from blood CD8+ and CD4+ T cells was sequenced. The patients who served as multiple sclerosis controls were treatment-naive and had stable or active relapsing-remitting disease that fulfilled the revised McDonald criteria. TEMRA cells were FACS-enriched, with CD8+ and CD4+ T cells isolated negatively. With 3 bases removed from V and 0 bases from J, the gap between germline ends came to 15 bases. Per the germline V gene, CDR1 is DFQATT and CDR2 is SNEGSKA (reference sequence). CDR3 length equals 16 residues. Roughly 0.45 to 1 ug RNA was reverse transcribed with random hexamers. Multiplex immunoSEQ PCR targeted 54 Vbeta and 13 Jbeta TCR beta segments. Using its own MiXCR run on the immunoSEQ multiplex PCR reads, TCRdb lists one record per CDR3 protein. The sample includes about 210,000 distinct CDR3 sequences, around 95% of them seen just once.

The V and J genes are TRBV20-1 and TRBJ2-1, with a tentative D call TRBD2 (6 bases). The sequence came from a human donor with multiple sclerosis. The source material was CD4+ T cells from PBMCs. The CDR3, as DNA: TGCAGTGCTAGGGCGGCCGACGGGAGCTCCTACAATGAGCAGTTCTTC. This gives the protein CSARAADGSSYNEQFF.